Each of the 14 T cell receptor beta chains below was sequenced from the same sample in a study of T cells in Graves' hyperthyroidism and ophthalmopathy. There were TCR beta CDR3 regions amplified from RNA transcripts. When the TCR CDR3 underwent first-round RT-PCR, the HTBI primer set was used. Each CDR3 protein is one row after TCRdb ran MiXCR on the multiplex PCR reads. The repertoire holds around 340,000 distinct CDR3 sequences, with around a sixth as singletons. The specimen was blood. Every receptor here comes from a young man with Graves' hyperthyroidism.

This clonotype was counted ten times or more. The genes are TRBV5-5 and TRBJ2-1, with 8 positions matching TRBD2. The trim removed 2 bases at V and 6 bases at J, leaving 4 bases unmatched. The V gene's germline CDR1 is SGHKS and CDR2 YYEKEE (reference sequence). The CDR3 consists of 14 residues. Written as DNA, the CDR3 is TGTGCCAGCAGCTTTACCGCGGGAGGCAATGAGCAGTTCTTC. As protein: CASSFTAGGNEQFF.

This clonotype was counted many times. The genes are TRBV12-5 and TRBJ1-4; tentatively, D is TRBD1 (6 bases). Germline V gives CDR1 LGHNT, CDR2 FRNRAP. Trimming shortened V by 2 bases and J by 10 bases, and 14 bases separated the two germline ends. The CDR3 consists of 14 residues. DNA of the CDR3: TGTGCTAGTGGTTTGACGGGCTCGACAGGAAAACTGTTTTTT. This sequence encodes CASGLTGSTGKLFF.

This clonotype occurred a few times. At one end, the junction sequence differs from germline, possibly due to a read error. V usage is TRBV5-6 and J usage is TRBJ2-2; D gene ambiguous. The CDR3 has 15 amino acids. The V gene's germline CDR1 is SGHDT and CDR2 YYEEEE. The CDR3 DNA reads as TGTGCCAGCAGATTGGTAGCATCGAACACCGGGGAGCTGTTTTTT. Residues: CASRLVASNTGELFF.

This clonotype was recorded a few times. The gene calls are TRBV5-1 and TRBJ1-4, with D perhaps TRBD1 (6 bases). Germline CDR1 reads SGHRS; CDR2 reads YFSETQ. This CDR3 has 14 residues. Trimming removed 4 bases from V and 1 base from J, with 8 bases in between. CDR3 protein: CASSAGQTNEKLFF. The CDR3, as DNA: TGCGCCAGCAGCGCGGGACAAACTAATGAAAAACTGTTTTTT. The variable domain in full, with the rest retrieved from reference TRBV5-1 and TRBJ1-4, is KAGVTQTPRYLIKTRGQQVTLSCSPISGHRSVSWYQQTPGQGLQFLFEYFSETQRNKGNFPGRFSGRQFSNSRSEMNVSTLELGDSALYLCASSAGQTNEKLFFGSGTQLSVL.

The chain links TRBV28 to TRBJ2-2; tentative D call: TRBD1 (5 bases). CDR1 is MDHEN, CDR2 SYDVKM, per germline. V lost 4 bases and J lost 6, with 24 bases in between. The CDR3 is made up of 18 amino acids. The CDR3 loop reads CASSSRVGAQVLAGELFF. CDR3 nucleotide sequence: TGTGCCAGCAGTTCCCGAGTAGGGGCACAGGTTCTCGCCGGGGAGCTGTTTTTT.

The chain couples TRBV19 to TRBJ2-2; tentative D call: TRBD2 (6 bases). From germline, CDR1 is LNHDA and CDR2 SQIVND (reference sequence). The CDR3 consists of 15 residues. With 7 bases removed from V and 7 bases from J, the gap between germline ends came to 19 bases. The CDR3 DNA sequence: TGTGCCAGTATTGGGGGGACCCGTGGGTACGGGGAGCTGTTTTTT. Amino acid sequence: CASIGGTRGYGELFF. The whole variable domain, filled in from reference TRBV19 and TRBJ2-2, reads DGGITQSPKYLFRKEGQNVTLSCEQNLNHDAMYWYRQDPGQGLRLIYYSQIVNDFQKGDIAEGYSVSREKKESFPLTVTSAQKNPTAFYLCASIGGTRGYGELFFGEGSRLTVL.

The chain joins TRBV11-2 to TRBJ2-5, with 7 bases matching TRBD2. This CDR3 region has 18 residues. Germline V gene sequence: CDR1 SGHAT, CDR2 FQNNGV. J gave up 0 bases and V 1 base, and 11 bases lay outside the gene matches. The CDR3, as DNA: TGTGCCAGCAGCTTAGTTGTCCGGGCTAGCGGCAACCAAGAGACCCAGTACTTC. Amino acid sequence: CASSLVVRASGNQETQYF. The full variable domain, completed using reference TRBV11-2 and TRBJ2-5, is EAGVAQSPRYKIIEKRQSVAFWCNPISGHATLYWYQQILGQGPKLLIQFQNNGVVDDSQLPKDRFSAERLKGVDSTLKIQPAKLEDSAVYLCASSLVVRASGNQETQYFGPGTRLLVL.

This sequence joins TRBV24-1 and TRBJ1-5, with TRBD1 identical over 10 bases. The V gene end was trimmed by 3 bases and the J gene end by 3 bases; junction bases not matched to a gene: 7. Germline CDR1 is KGHDR and CDR2 is SFDVKD. The CDR3 has 17 residues. In DNA form, the CDR3 reads TGTGCCACCAGTGATACCGCCGGGACAGGGGCCAATCAGCCCCAGCATTTT. Its translation is CATSDTAGTGANQPQHF.

This clonotype was seen many times. The chain carries TRBV12-3 or TRBV12-4 and TRBJ2-7; D might be TRBD2 (5 bases). The CDR3 spans 12 residues. Trimming removed 0 bases from V and 7 bases from J, with 7 bases in between. The CDR3 protein is CASSLAWEEQYF. The CDR3 coding sequence is TGTGCCAGCAGTTTAGCCTGGGAGGAGCAGTACTTC.

This clonotype was detected ten times or more. The V gene is TRBV20-1, the J gene TRBJ2-3, with D possibly being TRBD2 (5 bases). The germline V gene encodes CDR1 DFQATT and CDR2 SNEGSKA (reference sequence). Deletions cut 3 bases from V and 4 bases from J, with 11 bases between. The CDR3 contains 13 residues. The CDR3 is CSARDSRADTQYF. The CDR3 DNA is TGCAGTGCTAGGGACTCGCGGGCAGATACGCAGTATTTT.

The gene calls are TRBV27 and TRBJ1-5; the D is unclear. V lost 4 bases and J 5 bases, leaving 9 bases between the germline ends. CDR1 and CDR2 from the germline V gene are MNHEY and SMNVEV (reference sequence). The CDR3 spans 13 residues. The CDR3 nucleotides read TGTGCCAGCAGTTGGAGTAACGATCAGCCCCAGCATTTT. As protein: CASSWSNDQPQHF.

This clonotype showed up just a few times. The V and J genes are TRBV7-9 and TRBJ1-5; unclear D gene. The CDR3 is 16 amino acids. Germline V lookup: CDR1 SEHNR, CDR2 FQNEAQ (reference sequence). V lost 1 base and J 0 bases, leaving 10 bases between the germline ends. The CDR3 DNA reads as TGTGCCAGCAGCTTAGTAAGCGCCGGTAGCAATCAGCCCCAGCATTTT. Translation: CASSLVSAGSNQPQHF.

V gene TRBV5-1 combines with J gene TRBJ1-4; the D gene is possibly TRBD1 (5 bases). Trimming took 4 bases from V and 0 from J, leaving 13 bases between them. Germline V gene sequence: CDR1 SGHRS, CDR2 YFSETQ. The CDR3 loop spans 16 amino acids. The CDR3 sequence: CASSPQGGATNEKLFF. CDR3 in DNA: TGCGCCAGCAGCCCGCAGGGCGGGGCAACTAATGAAAAACTGTTTTTT.

This clonotype was recorded a few times. The rearrangement uses TRBV18 and TRBJ2-5, with a weak D call TRBD2 (5 bases). Per germline, CDR1 KGHSH and CDR2 LQKENI. This CDR3 has 14 residues. V lost 6 bases and J 0 bases, leaving 11 bases between the germline ends. The CDR3 region has the DNA TGTGCCAGCTCCTCCTCGAGGGACCAAGAGACCCAGTACTTC. Amino acid sequence: CASSSSRDQETQYF.